Following are 23 T cell receptor beta chains from one sample sequenced in a study of low-dose radiotherapy and immunotherapy resistance in tumors. First-strand cDNA relied on TRAV- and TRBV-specific primers spanning alpha and beta chains. The PCR that amplified TCRs ran for around 21 cycles, relying on a constant-region primer and a V-primer adapter. TCRdb ran MiXCR on the reads and lists one entry per CDR3 protein. This sample has 57,000 or so distinct CDR3 sequences, with 20% to 25% found just once. Time point in this sample: before trial treatment. This sample comprised PBMCs, obtained before treatment. The receptor source for this set is a male donor with prostate cancer.

V usage is TRBV7-7 and J usage is TRBJ2-2; 10 nucleotides match TRBD1. The V and J ends lost 4 bases and 7 bases, in that order; junction bases with no gene match: 6. CDR3 length: 15 residues. Germline V lookup: CDR1 SSHAT, CDR2 FNYEAQ (reference sequence). CDR3 DNA: TGTGCCAGCAGCTCCGACAGGGGGCGCGGCGGGGAGCTGTTTTTT. Translation gives CASSSDRGRGGELFF. The full variable domain, rest sourced from reference TRBV7-7 and TRBJ2-2, is GAGVSQSPRYKVTKRGQDVTLRCDPISSHATLYWYQQALGQGPEFLTYFNYEAQPDKSGLPSDRFSAERPEGSISTLTIQRTEQRDSAMYRCASSSDRGRGGELFFGEGSRLTVL.

This clonotype was picked up many times. The chain joins TRBV5-1 to TRBJ2-6, with 7 nucleotides matching TRBD1. J gave up 0 bases and V 4 bases, and 7 bases lay outside the gene matches. The CDR3 consists of 17 residues. Germline V gives CDR1 SGHRS, CDR2 YFSETQ. Here the CDR3 reads CASSPGQLSSGANVLTF. The CDR3 nucleotides read TGCGCCAGCAGCCCGGGACAGCTGAGCTCTGGGGCCAACGTCCTGACTTTC.

This clonotype has at least ten counts. The chain uses TRBV3-1 and TRBJ1-3; 7 bases match TRBD1. The CDR3 loop spans 15 amino acids. The V and J ends lost 4 bases and 4 bases, in that order; junction bases with no gene match: 7. Germline V gene sequence: CDR1 LGHDT, CDR2 YNNKEL (reference sequence). Here the CDR3 DNA reads TGTGCCAGCAGCCGGTTGCAGGGGGAAGGAAACACCATATATTTT. Protein: CASSRLQGEGNTIYF.

This clonotype was seen ten or more times. The rearrangement uses TRBV7-9 and TRBJ2-7, with D possibly being TRBD1 (6 bases). V lost 3 bases and J lost 6, with 15 bases in between. CDR3 size: 14 residues. CDR1 and CDR2 (germline): SEHNR, FQNEAQ (reference sequence). CDR3 loop: CASSFQTGRREQYF. The CDR3 bases are TGTGCCAGCAGCTTTCAAACAGGGCGTCGCGAGCAGTACTTC. The full variable domain, with the rest looked up from reference TRBV7-9 and TRBJ2-7, is DTGVSQNPRHKITKRGQNVTFRCDPISEHNRLYWYRQTLGQGPEFLTYFQNEAQLEKSRLLSDRFSAERPKGSFSTLEIQRTEQGDSAMYLCASSFQTGRREQYFGPGTRLTVT.

This clonotype was detected ten times or more. This rearrangement joins TRBV30 to TRBJ2-1, with a tentative D call TRBD2 (6 bases). Germline values: CDR1 GTSNPN, CDR2 SVGIG (reference sequence). This CDR3 region has 17 residues. V shed 4 bases and J shed 1 base, with 20 bases lying between them. CDR3 sequence: CAWIFPGAPGSYNEQFF. The CDR3 DNA follows: TGTGCCTGGATATTCCCGGGAGCCCCAGGGTCCTACAATGAGCAGTTCTTC.

In its sample, this clonotype was seen many times. The chain has TRBV2 and TRBJ2-2; D may correspond to TRBD1 or TRBD2 (5 bases each). The V gene's germline CDR1 is SNHLY and CDR2 FYNNEI. This CDR3 comprises 15 residues. The V end lost 3 bases, the J end lost 0 bases, and 8 bases lay between the germline ends. This chain's CDR3 is CASSERGANTGELFF. The CDR3 DNA is TGTGCCAGCAGTGAGAGGGGCGCGAACACCGGGGAGCTGTTTTTT. The full variable domain, in which reference TRBV2 and TRBJ2-2 provide the parts outside the CDR3, is EPEVTQTPSHQVTQMGQEVILRCVPISNHLYFYWYRQILGQKVEFLVSFYNNEISEKSEIFDDQFSVERPDGSNFTLKIRSTKLEDSAMYFCASSERGANTGELFFGEGSRLTVL.

This clonotype is classed as medium-sized (0.01 to 0.1%). This chain connects TRBV12-3 or TRBV12-4 to TRBJ1-3; D not certain. This CDR3 has 15 amino acids. V lost 4 bases, J lost 0 bases, and 10 bases lay in between. CDR3: CASSYTAGSGNTIYF. For the CDR3, the DNA is TGTGCCAGCAGTTACACGGCGGGCTCTGGAAACACCATATATTTT.

In this sample, this clonotype turned up many times. The CDR3 DNA sequence: TGTGCCAGCAGCTTTGATCGGGAGACCCAGTACTTC. As protein: CASSFDRETQYF. V gene TRBV7-9 combines with J gene TRBJ2-5, with D uncertain. The ends were cut back, 3 bases at V and 5 bases at J, with 7 bases in the middle. CDR1 and CDR2 (germline): SEHNR, FQNEAQ (reference sequence). This CDR3 is built from 12 residues. Complete variable domain (other parts from reference TRBV7-9 and TRBJ2-5): DTGVSQNPRHKITKRGQNVTFRCDPISEHNRLYWYRQTLGQGPEFLTYFQNEAQLEKSRLLSDRFSAERPKGSFSTLEIQRTEQGDSAMYLCASSFDRETQYFGPGTRLLVL.

This clonotype was picked up many times. The chain employs TRBV5-1 and TRBJ1-6, with D perhaps matching TRBD1 (6 bases). Germline values: CDR1 SGHRS, CDR2 YFSETQ. The CDR3 is made up of 15 amino acids. Trimming pared 4 bases from V and 6 bases from J, leaving 14 bases between. The CDR3 sequence is CASSPGQHLNSPLHF. Written as DNA, the CDR3 is TGCGCCAGCAGCCCTGGACAGCACCTTAATTCACCCCTCCACTTT.

Notes on this clonotype: A far larger clone is one nucleotide away, so this likely arose from a read error. Likely a read error: the CDR3 ends without its conserved phenylalanine or tryptophan. The chain employs TRBV6-8 and TRBJ1-5; D ambiguous. Deletions cut 5 bases from V and 4 bases from J, with 12 bases between. Germline V gene sequence: CDR1 MNHGY, CDR2 SAAAGT. CDR3 size: 14 residues. CDR3 region: CASSTATVNQPQHL. The CDR3 DNA follows: TGTGCCAGCAGTACAGCAACCGTTAATCAGCCCCAGCATTTA.

About this clonotype: This may be a read error, as it is one base from a much larger clone. The chain links TRBV30 to TRBJ1-4; D not resolved. V was trimmed by 2 bases and J by 2 bases, leaving 15 bases between them. From germline, CDR1 is GTSNPN and CDR2 SVGIG (reference sequence). The CDR3 runs 16 residues. The CDR3 protein is CAWSLKQRATNEKLFF. CDR3 sequence (DNA): TGTGCCTGGAGTTTAAAGCAGAGGGCCACTAATGAAAAACTGTTTTTT.

This clonotype occurred many times. This chain connects TRBV3-1 to TRBJ1-1, with 8 bases matching TRBD1. The CDR3 totals 12 residues. CDR1 and CDR2 (germline): LGHDT, YNNKEL (reference sequence). Trimming cost V 4 bases and J 7 bases; bases outside gene matches: 2. The CDR3 is CASSLGQGEAFF. CDR3 nucleotide sequence: TGTGCCAGCAGCCTCGGACAGGGTGAAGCTTTCTTT.

The chain is built from TRBV29-1 and TRBJ2-1; the D gene is possibly TRBD1 (5 bases). The CDR3 is 13 amino acids. Trimming pared 6 bases from V and 7 bases from J, leaving 16 bases between. The germline gives CDR1 SQVTM, CDR2 ANQGSEA. Here the CDR3 DNA reads TGCAGCGTCAATCAGGGTTTGTGGAATGAGCAGTTCTTC. As protein: CSVNQGLWNEQFF.

The chain combines TRBV6-1 with TRBJ2-7, with 9 bases matching TRBD1. With 6 bases clipped from V and 9 bases from J, the junction kept 9 bases outside the gene matches. The germline V gene has CDR1 MNHNS and CDR2 SASEGT. The CDR3 runs to 13 residues. CDR3 amino acids: CASRTGGPLGQYF. CDR3 bases: TGTGCCAGCAGGACAGGGGGGCCTCTTGGGCAGTACTTC.

The rearrangement joins TRBV5-1 to TRBJ2-7, with D perhaps given as TRBD1 or TRBD2 (5 bases each). Per the germline V gene, CDR1 is SGHRS and CDR2 is YFSETQ. The CDR3 is 14 amino acids. V was clipped by 7 bases and J by 2 bases, with 16 bases between them. This CDR3 is CASSPRDVTYEQYF. Written as DNA, the CDR3 is TGCGCCAGCTCTCCCCGGGACGTAACCTACGAGCAGTACTTC. Variable domain in full (rest from reference TRBV5-1 and TRBJ2-7): KAGVTQTPRYLIKTRGQQVTLSCSPISGHRSVSWYQQTPGQGLQFLFEYFSETQRNKGNFPGRFSGRQFSNSRSEMNVSTLELGDSALYLCASSPRDVTYEQYFGPGTRLTVT.

This clonotype showed up many times. The chain carries TRBV10-3 and TRBJ2-1; D remains unclear. The CDR3 sequence is 13 residues long. The germline gives CDR1 ENHRY, CDR2 SYGVKD. V was pared by 2 bases and J by 4 bases, with 6 bases between. CDR3 coding DNA: TGTGCCATCAGTGAGGGAAATTACAATGAGCAGTTCTTC. Translation: CAISEGNYNEQFF.

This clonotype was counted many times. The rearrangement uses TRBV2 and TRBJ1-5, with D tentatively TRBD1 (6 bases). Looked up from germline, CDR1 is SNHLY and CDR2 is FYNNEI. This CDR3 contains 12 residues. Trimming took 5 bases from V and 16 from J, leaving 18 bases between them. CDR3 in DNA: TGTGCCAGCAGTCTCCAAGGGGGGGTAGATCATTTT. This encodes CASSLQGGVDHF.

This clonotype has ten or more counts. CDR3 residues: CASSLPGTPPSPLHF. The DNA of the CDR3 is TGTGCCAGCAGTCTTCCCGGGACTCCACCTTCACCCCTCCACTTT. The chain couples TRBV27 to TRBJ1-6; D may be TRBD1 (5 bases). CDR3 length: 15 residues. Germline lookup yields CDR1 MNHEY and CDR2 SMNVEV (reference sequence). V dropped 5 bases and J dropped 9 bases, with 17 bases sitting between them.

This clonotype was seen only once. This probably arose from a read error, given a far larger clone one base away. V usage is TRBV6-2 or TRBV6-3 and J usage is TRBJ2-7; D not certain. CDR1 is MNHEY, CDR2 SVGEGT, per germline. The CDR3 totals 14 residues. Trimming removed 5 bases at V and 11 bases at J, with 22 bases between. CDR3 DNA: TGTGCCAGCAGTGAAGGTGTAGGACCCTCGGCCAAGTACTTC. Its protein product is CASSEGVGPSAKYF.

The V gene is TRBV9, the J gene TRBJ2-2; D not resolved. V was cut by 1 base and J by 2 bases, with 12 bases left in between. CDR3 length equals 16 residues. Germline V gives CDR1 SGDLS, CDR2 YYNGEE. DNA of the CDR3: TGTGCCAGCAGCGTATTCATGAACTTTAACACCGGGGAGCTGTTTTTT. This gives the protein CASSVFMNFNTGELFF.

This clonotype was seen repeatedly, ten times or more. The chain joins TRBV5-4 to TRBJ2-3; 13 bases fit TRBD2. This CDR3 is built from 18 residues. J gave up 1 base and V 4 bases, and 9 bases lay outside the gene matches. Per germline, CDR1 SGHNT and CDR2 YYREEE (reference sequence). The CDR3 nucleotides are TGTGCCAGCAGCGAAGGGGGACTAGCGGGATTACGCACAGATACGCAGTATTTT. This codes for CASSEGGLAGLRTDTQYF.

This chain joins TRBV25-1 and TRBJ2-7; D might be TRBD1 or TRBD2, each matching 5 bases. CDR1 and CDR2 (germline): MGHDK, SYGVNS. Trimming removed 6 bases from V and 3 bases from J, with 12 bases in between. This CDR3 has 13 residues. CDR3 sequence (DNA): TGTGCCAGCAGGGGCCGGGACCACTACGAGCAGTACTTC. This translates into CASRGRDHYEQYF.

The chain carries TRBV4-1 and TRBJ2-7; 8 bases line up with TRBD1. Germline lookup yields CDR1 MGHRA and CDR2 YSYEKL. V lost 1 base and J lost 4; bases outside the gene matches: 6. There are 15 residues in the CDR3. CDR3 in DNA: TGCGCCAGCAGCCAAGGGACAGGGCCTCCTTACGAGCAGTACTTC. It codes for CASSQGTGPPYEQYF.